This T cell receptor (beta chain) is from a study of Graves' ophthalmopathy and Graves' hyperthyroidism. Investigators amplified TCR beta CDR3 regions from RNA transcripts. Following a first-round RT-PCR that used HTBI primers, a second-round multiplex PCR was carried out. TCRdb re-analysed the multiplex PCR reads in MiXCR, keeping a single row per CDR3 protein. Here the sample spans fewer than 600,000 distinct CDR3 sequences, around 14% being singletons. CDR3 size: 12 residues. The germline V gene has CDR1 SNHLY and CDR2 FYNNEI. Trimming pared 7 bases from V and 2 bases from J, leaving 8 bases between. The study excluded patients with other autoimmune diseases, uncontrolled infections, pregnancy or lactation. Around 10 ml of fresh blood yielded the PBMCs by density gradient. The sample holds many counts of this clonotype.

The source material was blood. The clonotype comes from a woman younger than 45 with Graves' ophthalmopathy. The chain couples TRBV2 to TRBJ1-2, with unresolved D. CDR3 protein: CASMGDNYGYTF. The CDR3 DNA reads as TGTGCCAGCATGGGAGACAACTATGGCTACACCTTC.